This entry lists 13 T cell receptor beta chains sequenced from one sample in a study of monozygotic twins with inflammatory bowel disease. TCRdb reprocessed the 5' RACE reads and keeps a single row for each CDR3 protein, giving no DNA. The sample's table shows roughly 300,000 distinct CDR3 sequences. Sequencing used blood. Every receptor here comes from a human donor with ulcerative colitis or Crohn's disease, or a healthy co-twin of an affected twin (not recorded which).

The gene calls are TRBV5-1 and TRBJ1-5. CDR3 length: 15 residues. Germline V gene data show CDR1 as SGHRS and CDR2 as YFSETQ. CDR3 in amino acids: CASSSDGYSNQPQHF.

Here the CDR3 reads CASNLRQGPGTGELFF. V usage is TRBV2 and J usage is TRBJ2-2; TCRdb gives TRBD1 as the D gene, but with no DNA this cannot be confirmed. Germline V lookup: CDR1 SNHLY, CDR2 FYNNEI. CDR3 length: 16 residues.

V and J are TRBV30 and TRBJ1-2; as DNA is missing, the TRBD1 call by TCRdb cannot be tested. This CDR3 spans 12 amino acids. Germline V gene lookup returns CDR1 GTSNPN and CDR2 SVGIG (reference sequence). The CDR3 sequence: CASPFTGYGYTF.

The V gene is TRBV20-1, the J gene TRBJ2-6. Germline CDR1 DFQATT, CDR2 SNEGSKA (reference sequence). This CDR3 has 15 amino acids. CDR3 protein: CSARDGSSGANVLTF.

The chain is built from TRBV7-9 and TRBJ2-1; the TCRdb D gene call, TRBD2, has no DNA to confirm it. This CDR3 region has 14 residues. CDR1 and CDR2 (germline): SEHNR, FQNEAQ (reference sequence). CDR3 sequence reads: CASSSEAGHNEQFF.

The chain recombines TRBV12-3 or TRBV12-4 with TRBJ2-1; TCRdb indicates TRBD2, and absent DNA this call remains unverified. This CDR3 has 13 amino acids. The CDR3 reads CASRSTTLWVEIF.

V gene TRBV7-7 combines with J gene TRBJ2-2; TCRdb picks TRBD2, but there is no DNA to check that call. Germline V gene sequence: CDR1 SSHAT, CDR2 FNYEAQ (reference sequence). The CDR3 loop spans 16 amino acids. The CDR3 region is CASSLVAGVGTGELFF.

The CDR3 here is CASSLALGQGTHGYTF. This sequence joins TRBV12-3 or TRBV12-4 and TRBJ1-2; absent DNA, TCRdb's TRBD1 call cannot be checked. The CDR3 has 16 amino acids.

The chain joins TRBV29-1 to TRBJ2-7; TCRdb lists TRBD2, though no DNA is available to test this call. The germline V gene encodes CDR1 SQVTM and CDR2 ANQGSEA. CDR3 length equals 14 residues. The CDR3 reads CSVDSPAGSYEQYF.

The rearrangement joins TRBV27 to TRBJ2-7; the D gene TCRdb calls, TRBD1, cannot be checked with no DNA. From germline, CDR1 is MNHEY and CDR2 SMNVEV (reference sequence). The CDR3 runs 13 residues. The CDR3 loop reads CASRPTGGGEQYF.

This chain joins TRBV28 and TRBJ2-4; TCRdb calls TRBD1, which cannot be checked without DNA. The CDR3 length is 15 residues. CDR1 and CDR2 from the germline V gene are MDHEN and SYDVKM. CDR3 region: CASSFWSNPLNIQYF.

This sequence joins TRBV6-1 and TRBJ1-5; TCRdb designates TRBD1, a call that cannot be tested without DNA. There are 16 residues in the CDR3. From germline, CDR1 is MNHNS and CDR2 SASEGT. CDR3 sequence: CASSRNRGEGNQPQHF.

V and J are TRBV20-1 and TRBJ2-7; no DNA is available, so the TRBD2 call from TCRdb remains unchecked. This CDR3 has 16 residues. Per germline, CDR1 DFQATT and CDR2 SNEGSKA (reference sequence). CDR3: CSARSGLAGDQYEQYF.